Listed below are T cell receptor beta chains from one sample, sequenced in a study of cytomegalovirus exposure and HLA in healthy donors. Libraries were prepared by immunoSEQ multiplex PCR; TCRdb keeps only in-frame clonotypes and omits some of them. The table for this sample gives some 30,000 clones. The material sequenced was PBMCs. These receptors all stem from a middle-aged woman in good health and CMV-seropositive. CDR3s include the opening cysteine and the closing phenylalanine or tryptophan. Each record gives: V gene, clone size, J gene, D gene, CDR3 protein, CDR3 DNA. The D gene is left open where the match is weak. The listing skips clone size in some rows; elsewhere it reads once, few, many or a size class.

>TRBV6-1|.|TRBJ1-4|.
CASSGRRGNEKLFF
TGTGCCAGCAGTGGGCGGCGGGGTAATGAAAAACTGTTTTTT
>TRBV29-1|.|TRBJ2-7|TRBD2
CSVVPGLAGGVYEQYF
TGCAGCGTTGTCCCGGGACTAGCGGGAGGTGTATACGAGCAGTACTTC
>TRBV9|.|TRBJ2-3|.
CASSAQGGSPGNTQYF
TGTGCCAGCAGCGCCCAAGGAGGGTCTCCTGGTAATACGCAGTATTTT
>TRBV29-1|.|TRBJ1-1|.
CSVRTPNTEAFF
TGCAGCGTCCGGACTCCGAACACTGAAGCTTTCTTT
>TRBV18|.|TRBJ2-3|.
CASSPITDIGGGTQYF
TGTGCCAGCTCACCAATAACAGACATAGGAGGAGGTACGCAGTATTTT
>TRBV10-3|.|TRBJ2-3|TRBD2
CAIRTSGRGTDTQYF
TGTGCCATCAGGACTAGCGGACGAGGGACAGATACGCAGTATTTT
>TRBV6-5|.|TRBJ2-1|TRBD1
CASSYSPGQGDNEQFF
TGTGCCAGCAGTTATTCACCGGGACAGGGGGACAATGAGCAGTTCTTC
>TRBV29-1|.|TRBJ2-1|TRBD1
CSGTGSQGRSYNEQFF
TGCAGCGGGACGGGGTCACAGGGGCGCTCCTACAATGAGCAGTTCTTC
>TRBV7-9|.|TRBJ1-1|TRBD1
CASSRDRALNTEAFF
TGTGCCAGCAGCCGAGACAGGGCTTTGAACACTGAAGCTTTCTTT
>TRBV9|.|TRBJ2-6|.
CASSARTVTGANVLTF
TGTGCCAGCAGCGCCCGGACAGTCACTGGGGCCAACGTCCTGACTTTC
>TRBV28|.|TRBJ2-5|.
CASSSYQETQYF
TGTGCCAGCAGTTCGTACCAAGAGACCCAGTACTTC
>TRBV7-9|.|TRBJ2-3|TRBD2
CASSPYSGIRADTQYF
TGTGCCAGCAGCCCCTATAGCGGGATCCGGGCAGATACGCAGTATTTT
>TRBV19|.|TRBJ2-7|TRBD2
CASSGLAGLHEQYF
TGTGCCAGTAGCGGGCTAGCGGGACTCCACGAGCAGTACTTC
>TRBV9|.|TRBJ2-7|.
CASSVGTSLAYEQYF
TGTGCCAGCAGCGTAGGAACTAGCCTCGCCTACGAGCAGTACTTC
>TRBV7-3|.|TRBJ2-7|TRBD2
CASSLDGHAGVDEQYF
TGTGCCAGCAGCTTAGACGGTCACGCGGGAGTAGACGAGCAGTACTTC
>TRBV10-3|.|TRBJ2-7|.
CAITRDIFYEQYF
TGTGCCATCACTCGGGACATTTTCTACGAGCAGTACTTC
>TRBV11-3|.|TRBJ2-1|TRBD2
CASSNPGLAETYNEQFF
TGTGCCAGCAGCAATCCGGGACTAGCGGAAACGTACAATGAGCAGTTCTTC
>TRBV5-1|.|TRBJ2-3|TRBD2
CASRSLAGDTDTQYF
TGCGCCAGCAGATCACTAGCGGGAGACACAGATACGCAGTATTTT
>TRBV18|.|TRBJ1-1|.
CASSPTSGAGTEAFF
TGTGCCAGCTCTCCTACATCAGGGGCGGGCACTGAAGCTTTCTTT
>TRBV14|.|TRBJ1-1|TRBD1
CASSPDREGTEAFF
TGTGCCAGCAGCCCGGACAGGGAGGGCACTGAAGCTTTCTTT
>TRBV27|.|TRBJ1-6|TRBD1
CASSKPGQGARNSPLHF
TGTGCCAGCAGTAAACCGGGACAGGGGGCGCGTAATTCACCCCTCCACTTT
>TRBV19|.|TRBJ2-1|TRBD2
CASSMTSGDLQTDNEQFF
TGTGCCAGTAGTATGACTAGCGGAGACTTACAAACCGACAATGAGCAGTTCTTC
>TRBV30|medium-sized|TRBJ1-2|.
CAWSIGGSDGYTF
TGTGCCTGGAGTATCGGGGGGAGCGATGGCTACACCTTC
>TRBV27|.|TRBJ1-1|TRBD1
CASIPPGTGSNGAFF
TGTGCCAGCATTCCGCCCGGGACAGGGAGTAATGGAGCTTTCTTT
>TRBV7-7|.|TRBJ2-7|TRBD2
CASASSPGLAAYEQYF
TGTGCCAGCGCTTCCTCTCCGGGACTAGCGGCGTACGAGCAGTACTTC
>TRBV19|.|TRBJ2-1|TRBD2
CASSISNSGRVF
TGTGCCAGTAGTATAAGTAATAGCGGGAGAGTCTTC
>TRBV5-1|.|TRBJ2-4|TRBD2
CASSPISSGSAYIQYF
TGCGCCAGCAGCCCCATATCGAGCGGGAGCGCCTACATTCAGTACTTC
>TRBV19|.|TRBJ1-2|TRBD1
CATNRGRGYGYTF
TGTGCCACCAACAGGGGGCGCGGCTATGGCTACACCTTC
>TRBV30|.|TRBJ1-6|TRBD1
CAFRGSSYNSPLHF
TGTGCGTTCAGGGGGAGCTCCTATAATTCACCCCTCCACTTT
>TRBV30|.|TRBJ1-3|TRBD1
CAWSSPGGPGNTIYF
TGTGCCTGGAGTTCCCCAGGGGGCCCTGGAAACACCATATATTTT
>TRBV19|.|TRBJ2-1|TRBD2
CASSWTSSGIYNEQFF
TGTGCCAGTTCCTGGACGTCTAGCGGGATATACAATGAGCAGTTCTTC
>TRBV4-2|.|TRBJ1-5|TRBD1
CASSYWGQPHQPQHF
TGTGCCAGCAGCTACTGGGGACAGCCTCATCAGCCCCAGCATTTT
>TRBV4-1|.|TRBJ2-7|TRBD1
CASSQDWGQGYEQYF
TGCGCCAGCAGCCAAGATTGGGGACAGGGCTACGAGCAGTACTTC
>TRBV5-4|.|TRBJ2-1|TRBD1
CASSSRDRVGNEQFF
TGTGCCAGCAGCTCGAGAGACAGGGTGGGAAATGAGCAGTTCTTC
>TRBV18|.|TRBJ2-2|.
CASSPVGAANTGELFF
TGTGCCAGCTCACCGGTTGGAGCGGCCAACACCGGGGAGCTGTTTTTT
>TRBV30|.|TRBJ2-3|.
CAWSGSITDTQYF
TGTGCCTGGAGCGGGAGCATCACAGATACGCAGTATTTT
>TRBV7-8|.|TRBJ2-3|.
CASSLLPPTDTQYF
TGTGCCAGCAGCTTACTTCCCCCCACAGATACGCAGTATTTT
>TRBV4-2|.|TRBJ2-2|TRBD1
CASSPSAGTGGGGELFF
TGTGCCAGCAGCCCCTCAGCCGGGACAGGGGGCGGCGGGGAGCTGTTTTTT